This TCR beta chain comes out of a study of CD8 T cells in Susac syndrome. Study-level findings and limits: That the number of individuals in its TCR sequencing and HLA analysis was relatively small was acknowledged by the study.

CDR1 is KGHSH and CDR2 is LQKENI in the germline V gene. Trimming removed 3 bases from V and 5 bases from J, with 19 bases in between. The length of the CDR3 is 16 residues. Sequencing of TCR beta was performed on blood CD8+ T cells and on blood CD4+ T cells. The patients serving as multiple sclerosis controls were treatment-naive. They had stable or active relapsing-remitting disease and fulfilled revised McDonald criteria. The RNA, about 0.45 to 1 ug, was put through reverse transcription using random hexamers. It was immunoSEQ multiplex PCR that amplified TCR beta CDR3 across 54 Vbeta and 13 Jbeta. TCRdb passed the immunoSEQ multiplex PCR reads through MiXCR, listing each CDR3 protein once. The sample yields 110,000 or so distinct CDR3 sequences, roughly 93% seen once. This clonotype was observed a single time. Its antigen is unknown.

This chain links TRBV18 with TRBJ1-1; perhaps TRBD1 as D (5 bases). The sequence came from a human donor with multiple sclerosis. The sequenced material came from CD4+ T cells from PBMCs. The CDR3 DNA reads as TGTGCCAGCTCACCTTCAGGGTATCGGGAGAATACTGAAGCTTTCTTT. This translates into CASSPSGYRENTEAFF.